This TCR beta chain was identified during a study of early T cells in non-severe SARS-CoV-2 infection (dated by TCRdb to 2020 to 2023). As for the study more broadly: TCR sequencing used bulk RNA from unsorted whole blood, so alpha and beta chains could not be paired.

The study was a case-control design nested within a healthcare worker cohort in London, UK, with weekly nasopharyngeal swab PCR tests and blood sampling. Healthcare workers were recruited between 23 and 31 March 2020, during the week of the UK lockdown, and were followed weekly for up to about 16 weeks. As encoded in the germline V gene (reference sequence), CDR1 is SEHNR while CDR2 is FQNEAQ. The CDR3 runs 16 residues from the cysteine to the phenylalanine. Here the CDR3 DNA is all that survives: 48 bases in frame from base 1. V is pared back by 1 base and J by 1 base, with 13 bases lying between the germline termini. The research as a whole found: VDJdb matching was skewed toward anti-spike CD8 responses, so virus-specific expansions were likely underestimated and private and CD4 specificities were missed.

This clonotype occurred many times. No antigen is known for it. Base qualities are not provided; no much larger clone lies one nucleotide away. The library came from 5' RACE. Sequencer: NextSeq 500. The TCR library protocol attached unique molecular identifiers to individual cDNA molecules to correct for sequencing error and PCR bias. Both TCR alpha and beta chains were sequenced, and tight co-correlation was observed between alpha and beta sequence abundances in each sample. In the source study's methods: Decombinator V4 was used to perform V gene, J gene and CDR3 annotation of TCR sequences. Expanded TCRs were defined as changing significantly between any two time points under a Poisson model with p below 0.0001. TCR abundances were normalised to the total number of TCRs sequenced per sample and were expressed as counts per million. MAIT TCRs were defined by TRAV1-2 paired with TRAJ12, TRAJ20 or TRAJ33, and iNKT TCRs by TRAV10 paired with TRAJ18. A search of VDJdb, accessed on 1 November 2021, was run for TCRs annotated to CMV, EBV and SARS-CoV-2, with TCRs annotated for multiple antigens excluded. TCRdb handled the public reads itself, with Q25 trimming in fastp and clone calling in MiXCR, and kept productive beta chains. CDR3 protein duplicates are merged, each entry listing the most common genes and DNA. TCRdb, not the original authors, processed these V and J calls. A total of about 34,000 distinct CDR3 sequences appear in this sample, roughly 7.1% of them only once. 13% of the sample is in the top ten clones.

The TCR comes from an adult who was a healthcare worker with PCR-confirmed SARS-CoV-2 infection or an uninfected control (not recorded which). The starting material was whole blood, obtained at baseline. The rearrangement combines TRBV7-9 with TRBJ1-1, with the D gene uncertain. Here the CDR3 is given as CASSLGVRGPNTEAFF. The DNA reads TGTGCCAGCAGCTTAGGAGTCCGTGGCCCGAACACTGAAGCTTTCTTT.